Shown below are 3 T cell receptor beta chains from a single sample sequenced in a study of technical replicates of blood from several donors. Clones were sequenced by immunoSEQ multiplex PCR, and TCRdb holds only the in-frame ones, with some missing. The table includes tens of thousands of clones, roughly 89% detected once. The material sequenced was PBMCs. All receptors come from a human donor in good health. Some clones in this sample may be carry-over from other donors' samples.

The V gene is TRBV7-3, the J gene TRBJ2-2; D is unresolved. The germline CDR1 and CDR2 sequences are SGHTA and FQGTGA. This CDR3 has 13 residues. V lost 6 bases, J lost 5 bases, and 10 bases lay in between. DNA of the CDR3: TGTGCCAGCAGGCCTGGTAGTACCGGGGAGCTGTTTTTT. Encoded protein: CASRPGSTGELFF.

This chain uses TRBV5-1 with TRBJ2-7; TRBD2 aligns across 9 bases. CDR3 length equals 16 residues. With 2 bases clipped from V and 3 bases from J, the junction kept 9 bases outside the gene matches. Per germline, CDR1 SGHRS and CDR2 YFSETQ. The CDR3 here is CASSLSRREGRYEQYF. The CDR3 DNA reads TGCGCCAGCAGCTTATCCCGGCGGGAGGGCCGCTACGAGCAGTACTTC.

This sequence joins TRBV19 and TRBJ2-1, with 7 nucleotides matching TRBD2. Per the germline V gene, CDR1 is LNHDA and CDR2 is SQIVND (reference sequence). V lost 7 bases to trimming and J lost 10 bases; unmatched junction nucleotides: 13. The CDR3 is 14 amino acids. CDR3 sequence reads: CASKVQRDLSEQFF. Written as DNA, the CDR3 is TGTGCCAGTAAAGTCCAGCGGGACCTCTCGGAGCAGTTCTTC.